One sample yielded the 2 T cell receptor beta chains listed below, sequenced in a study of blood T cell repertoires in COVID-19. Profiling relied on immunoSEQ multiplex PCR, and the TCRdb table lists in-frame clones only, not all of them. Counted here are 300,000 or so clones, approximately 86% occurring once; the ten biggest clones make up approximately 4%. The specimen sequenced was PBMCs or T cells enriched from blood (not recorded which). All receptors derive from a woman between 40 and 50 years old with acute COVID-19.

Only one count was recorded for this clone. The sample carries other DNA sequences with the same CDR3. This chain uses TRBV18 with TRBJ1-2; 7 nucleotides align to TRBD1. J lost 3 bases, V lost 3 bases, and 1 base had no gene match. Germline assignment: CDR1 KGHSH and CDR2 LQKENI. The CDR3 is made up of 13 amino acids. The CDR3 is CASSPGQDYGYTF. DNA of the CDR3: TGTGCCAGCTCACCCGGACAGGACTATGGCTACACCTTC.

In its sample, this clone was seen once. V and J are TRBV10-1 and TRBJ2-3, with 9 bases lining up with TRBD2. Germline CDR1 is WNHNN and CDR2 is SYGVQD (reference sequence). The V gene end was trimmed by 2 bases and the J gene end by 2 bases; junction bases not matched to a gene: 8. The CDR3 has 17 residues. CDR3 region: CASSEGSAGGATDTQYF. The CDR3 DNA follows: TGCGCCAGCAGTGAGGGGTCGGCGGGAGGGGCCACAGATACGCAGTATTTT.